This T cell receptor (beta chain) was recorded in a study of cytomegalovirus exposure and HLA in healthy donors. Study overall: Assignment to the Caucasian-associated ancestry cluster applied to more than 75% of the approximately 400 genotyped donors. Study-wide results and caveats: Confirmation in vitro established that a few CMV-associated chains were specific for CMV antigens. At a 0.05 false discovery rate, a later analysis found over 15,000 TCR beta sequences to be associated with HLA alleles.

Germline V gives CDR1 MNHNS, CDR2 SASEGT. V was clipped by 8 bases and J by 7 bases, with 15 bases between them. The CDR3 extends over 14 amino acids. 13 Jbeta primers and 60 Vbeta primers were used for the PCR. Data came from immunoSEQ multiplex PCR; TCRdb stores just in-frame clones and leaves some out. The repertoire holds over 200,000 clones, with just under 85% as singletons. In this sample, this clone turned up a few times. Its antigen is not identified. Material: PBMCs. The chain links TRBV6-1 to TRBJ1-6; D not certain. The clonotype originates from a woman aged 35 to 49 in good health and CMV-seronegative. CDR3 bases: TGTGCCAGCGTTTACAGCTCCAACAATTCACCCCTCCACTTT. This codes for CASVYSSNNSPLHF.